A selection of T cell receptor beta chains follows, all from one sample in a study of CD8 T cells in ankylosing spondylitis. MiXCR, run by TCRdb on the 5' RACE reads, gives a single entry per CDR3 protein. The data show fewer than 200,000 distinct CDR3 sequences, with about 20% seen just once and roughly 4% held by the top ten. Sequenced material: blood, either unsorted or a sorted T cell fraction (not recorded which). These receptors were collected from a male donor aged 10-29 years with ankylosing spondylitis or in good health (not recorded which). CDR3s include the opening cysteine and the closing phenylalanine or tryptophan. Each record gives: J gene, CDR3 length, V gene, clone size, CDR3 protein. A clone size is listed for some rows: how often the clone was seen (once, few, many), or a class if it is expanded.

J: TRBJ2-7
length: 14
V: TRBV10-3
size: many
CDR3: CAALGRGSSYEQYF

J: TRBJ2-7
length: 16
V: TRBV20-1
size: many
CDR3: CSAYRSGTRNSYEQYF

J: TRBJ2-7
length: 14
V: TRBV28
size: many
CDR3: CASSPYTGLYEQYF

J: TRBJ1-4
length: 14
V: TRBV19
size: many
CDR3: CASSILGQGLKLFF

J: TRBJ1-1
length: 15
V: TRBV19
size: many
CDR3: CASSTRPLGRGEAFF

J: TRBJ2-3
length: 19
V: TRBV24-1
size: many
CDR3: CATSDLGLAGGRDTDTQYF

J: TRBJ2-2
length: 14
V: TRBV5-6
size: many
CDR3: CASSLGVAPGELFF

J: TRBJ2-7
length: 13
V: TRBV7-8
size: many
CDR3: CASSVRGLYEQYF

J: TRBJ2-7
length: 14
V: TRBV6-2/TRBV6-3
size: NA
CDR3: CASKRTLGPYEQYF

J: TRBJ2-7
length: 14
V: TRBV28
size: many
CDR3: CASSLPGASYEQYF

J: TRBJ2-1
length: 15
V: TRBV18
size: many
CDR3: CASSPSTSGLNEQFF

J: TRBJ2-7
length: 15
V: TRBV10-3
size: NA
CDR3: CATTTGPSIVYEQYF

J: TRBJ2-4
length: 15
V: TRBV6-2/TRBV6-3
size: many
CDR3: CASGQAGAAKNIQYF

J: TRBJ1-5
length: 13
V: TRBV20-1
size: NA
CDR3: CSASEQSGQPQHF

J: TRBJ2-1
length: 16
V: TRBV29-1
size: NA
CDR3: CSVEKRQGRSYNEQFF

J: TRBJ1-5
length: 14
V: TRBV27
size: many
CDR3: CASGPGGSNQPQHF

J: TRBJ2-1
length: 13
V: TRBV6-2/TRBV6-3
size: many
CDR3: CASSLSSYNEQFF

J: TRBJ2-2
length: 12
V: TRBV29-1
size: many
CDR3: CSVAGDTGELFF

J: TRBJ1-2
length: 13
V: TRBV5-1
size: many
CDR3: CASRPQGLYGYTF

J: TRBJ2-7
length: 13
V: TRBV20-1
size: many
CDR3: CSARAGGPYEQYF

J: TRBJ1-2
length: 14
V: TRBV5-1
size: many
CDR3: CASSLGQGPVGYTF

J: TRBJ1-2
length: 15
V: TRBV6-6
size: many
CDR3: CASSTQTGSSSGYTF

J: TRBJ2-2
length: 16
V: TRBV7-8
size: many
CDR3: CASSFLGGVNTGELFF

J: TRBJ2-3
length: 14
V: TRBV5-1
size: NA
CDR3: CASSFPDPTDTQYF

J: TRBJ2-7
length: 13
V: TRBV6-5
size: many
CDR3: CASSPQPFYEQYF

J: TRBJ2-1
length: 15
V: TRBV12-3/TRBV12-4
size: NA
CDR3: CASRPGTSGRNEQFF

J: TRBJ1-5
length: 13
V: TRBV12-3/TRBV12-4
size: many
CDR3: CASSSGSNQPQHF

J: TRBJ2-5
length: 15
V: TRBV4-3
size: many
CDR3: CASSQGRRAGETQYF

J: TRBJ2-2
length: 16
V: TRBV20-1
size: few
CDR3: CSARASGPATSGELFF

J: TRBJ2-7
length: 12
V: TRBV6-2/TRBV6-3
size: many
CDR3: CASTAGPYEQYF

J: TRBJ2-1
length: 19
V: TRBV28
size: NA
CDR3: CASSSLYHGGQGGYNEQFF

J: TRBJ2-5
length: 15
V: TRBV2
size: NA
CDR3: CASSEGTSGSWTQYF